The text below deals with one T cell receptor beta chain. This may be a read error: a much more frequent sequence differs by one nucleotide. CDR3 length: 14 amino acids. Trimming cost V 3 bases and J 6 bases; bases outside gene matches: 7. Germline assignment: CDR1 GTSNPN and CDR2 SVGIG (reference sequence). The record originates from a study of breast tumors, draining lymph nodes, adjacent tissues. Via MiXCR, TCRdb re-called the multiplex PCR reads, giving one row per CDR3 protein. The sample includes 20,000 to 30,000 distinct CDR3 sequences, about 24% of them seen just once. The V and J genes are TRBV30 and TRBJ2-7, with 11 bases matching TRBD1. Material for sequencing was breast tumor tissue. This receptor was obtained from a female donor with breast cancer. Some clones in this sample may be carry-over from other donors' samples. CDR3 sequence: CAWSPGQGVFEQYF. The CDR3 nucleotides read TGTGCCTGGAGCCCGGGACAGGGGGTATTCGAGCAGTACTTC.